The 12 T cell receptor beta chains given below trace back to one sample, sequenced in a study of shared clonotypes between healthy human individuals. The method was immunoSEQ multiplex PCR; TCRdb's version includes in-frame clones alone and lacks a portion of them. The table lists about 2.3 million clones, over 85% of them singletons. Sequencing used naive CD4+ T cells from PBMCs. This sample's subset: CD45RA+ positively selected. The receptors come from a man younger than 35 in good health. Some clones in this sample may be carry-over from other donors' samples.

Here the CDR3 DNA reads TGCGCCAGCAGCCCCCGGGACAGGGACACAGATACGCAGTATTTT. Amino acid sequence: CASSPRDRDTDTQYF. The chain joins TRBV5-1 to TRBJ2-3, with 9 bases matching TRBD1. The germline CDR1 and CDR2 sequences are SGHRS and YFSETQ. The CDR3 loop spans 15 amino acids. V lost 4 bases, J lost 2 bases, and 5 bases stayed unmatched. Full variable domain (remainder filled in from reference TRBV5-1 and TRBJ2-3): KAGVTQTPRYLIKTRGQQVTLSCSPISGHRSVSWYQQTPGQGLQFLFEYFSETQRNKGNFPGRFSGRQFSNSRSEMNVSTLELGDSALYLCASSPRDRDTDTQYFGPGTRLTVL.

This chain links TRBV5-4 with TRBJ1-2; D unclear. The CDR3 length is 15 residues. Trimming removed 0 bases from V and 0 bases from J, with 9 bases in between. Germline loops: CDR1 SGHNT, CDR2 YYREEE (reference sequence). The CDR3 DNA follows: TGTGCCAGCAGCTTGGTCGGCACATCTAACTATGGCTACACCTTC. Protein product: CASSLVGTSNYGYTF.

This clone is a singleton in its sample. DNA for the CDR3: TGCGCCAGTTTTGAGGCGGGGAGGATCGATGAGCAGTTCTTC. Translation gives CASFEAGRIDEQFF. The chain recombines TRBV5-1 with TRBJ2-1, with D possibly matching TRBD2 (6 bases). CDR3 length: 14 amino acids. Germline assignment: CDR1 SGHRS and CDR2 YFSETQ. Trimming stripped 8 bases from V and 8 bases from J, with 20 bases between.

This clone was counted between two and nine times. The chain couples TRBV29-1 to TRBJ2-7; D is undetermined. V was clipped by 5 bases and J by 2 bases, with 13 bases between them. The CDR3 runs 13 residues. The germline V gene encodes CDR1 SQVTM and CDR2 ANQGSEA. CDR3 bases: TGCAGCGTTCAACTACGCCCAACCTACGAGCAGTACTTC. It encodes CSVQLRPTYEQYF.

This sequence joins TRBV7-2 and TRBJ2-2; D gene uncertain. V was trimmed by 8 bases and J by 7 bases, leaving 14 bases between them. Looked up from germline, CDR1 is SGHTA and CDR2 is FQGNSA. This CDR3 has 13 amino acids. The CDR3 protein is CASEWTPRGELFF. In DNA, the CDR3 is TGTGCCAGCGAATGGACCCCCCGCGGGGAGCTGTTTTTT.

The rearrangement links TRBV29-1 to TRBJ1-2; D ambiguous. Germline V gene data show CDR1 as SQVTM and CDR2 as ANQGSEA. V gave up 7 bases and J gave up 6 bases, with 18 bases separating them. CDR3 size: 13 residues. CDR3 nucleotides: TGCAGCGCCACCCCCGGGCTAGCGCATGGCTACACCTTC. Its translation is CSATPGLAHGYTF. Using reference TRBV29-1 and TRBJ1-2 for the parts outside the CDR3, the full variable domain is SAVISQKPSRDICQRGTSLTIQCQVDSQVTMMFWYRQQPGQSLTLIATANQGSEATYESGFVIDKFPISRPNLTFSTLTVSNMSPEDSSIYLCSATPGLAHGYTFGSGTRLTVV.

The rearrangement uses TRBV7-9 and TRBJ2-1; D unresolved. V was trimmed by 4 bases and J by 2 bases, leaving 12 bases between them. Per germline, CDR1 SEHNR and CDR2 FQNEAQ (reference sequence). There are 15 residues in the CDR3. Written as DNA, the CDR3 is TGTGCCAGCAGCTCCAGAGGTCGGGCCTACAATGAGCAGTTCTTC. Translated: CASSSRGRAYNEQFF.

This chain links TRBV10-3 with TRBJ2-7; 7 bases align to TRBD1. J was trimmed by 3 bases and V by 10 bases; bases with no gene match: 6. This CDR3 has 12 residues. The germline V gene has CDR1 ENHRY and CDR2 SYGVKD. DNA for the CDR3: TGTGCCACCGGGGACAGTTACTACGAGCAGTACTTC. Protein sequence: CATGDSYYEQYF.

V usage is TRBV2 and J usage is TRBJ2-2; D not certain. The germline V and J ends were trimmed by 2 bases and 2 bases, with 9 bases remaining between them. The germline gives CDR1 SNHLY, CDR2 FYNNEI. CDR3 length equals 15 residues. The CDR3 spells CASSELGSNTGELFF. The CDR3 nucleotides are TGTGCCAGCAGTGAACTGGGATCTAACACCGGGGAGCTGTTTTTT.

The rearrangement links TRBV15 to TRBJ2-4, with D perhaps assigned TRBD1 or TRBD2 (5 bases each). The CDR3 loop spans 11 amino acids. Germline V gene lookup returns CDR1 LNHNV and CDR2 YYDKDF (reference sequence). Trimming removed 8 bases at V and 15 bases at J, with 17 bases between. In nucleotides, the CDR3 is TGTGCCACCCAGCCGGGGCAGGGAGTGTACTTC. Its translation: CATQPGQGVYF.

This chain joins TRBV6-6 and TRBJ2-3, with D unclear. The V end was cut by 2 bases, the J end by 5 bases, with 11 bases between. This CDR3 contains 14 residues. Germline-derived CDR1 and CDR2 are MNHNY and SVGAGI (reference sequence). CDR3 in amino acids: CASSYRQDEDTQYF. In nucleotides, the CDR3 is TGTGCCAGCAGTTACAGGCAGGACGAAGATACGCAGTATTTT.

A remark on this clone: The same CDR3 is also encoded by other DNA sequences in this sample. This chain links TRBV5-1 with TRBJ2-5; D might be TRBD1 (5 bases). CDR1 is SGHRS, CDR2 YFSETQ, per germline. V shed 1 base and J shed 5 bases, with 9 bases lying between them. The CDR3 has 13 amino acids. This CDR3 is CASSLSGSETQYF. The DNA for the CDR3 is TGCGCCAGCAGCTTGTCAGGGTCGGAGACCCAGTACTTC.